The 10 T cell receptor beta chains below come from one sample, sequenced in a study of T cell changes during pregnancy in multiple sclerosis. Measured with immunoSEQ multiplex PCR; TCRdb has only the in-frame clones, and not every one. The data show more than 35,000 clones, 92% seen once. The sequencing here drew on CD4+ T cells from peripheral blood mononuclear cells, taken in the third trimester of pregnancy. These receptors were collected from a female donor with multiple sclerosis, enrolled in a pregnancy study.

The chain links TRBV6-1 to TRBJ2-7; 10 positions match TRBD2. CDR1 is MNHNS, CDR2 SASEGT, per germline. This CDR3 is 14 amino acids long. V trimming: 6 bases; J trimming: 7 bases; junction bases outside the gene matches: 9. The CDR3 DNA reads TGTGCCAGCAGCTTAGCGGGAGGAGAGGAGGAGCAGTACTTC. It encodes CASSLAGGEEEQYF.

This sequence joins TRBV5-6 and TRBJ2-5; 10 bases match TRBD2. CDR1 and CDR2 from the germline V gene are SGHDT and YYEEEE. V gave up 3 bases and J gave up 4 bases; unmatched junction bases: 6. The CDR3 is 15 amino acids. CDR3 loop: CASSSLAGLSETQYF. CDR3 nucleotides: TGTGCCAGCAGCTCACTAGCGGGGTTATCAGAGACCCAGTACTTC.

V gene TRBV9 combines with J gene TRBJ2-1; 10 bases align to TRBD2. Trimming removed 3 bases from V and 2 bases from J; junction bases left unmatched: 5. CDR3 length: 16 residues. Germline assignment: CDR1 SGDLS and CDR2 YYNGEE. CDR3 amino acids: CASSAGTSEPYNEQFF. The CDR3, as DNA: TGTGCCAGCAGCGCCGGGACTAGCGAGCCCTACAATGAGCAGTTCTTC.

CDR3 sequence: CASRTGTDTQYF. In nucleotides, the CDR3 is TGTGCCAGCAGGACGGGTACGGATACGCAGTATTTT. The chain is built from TRBV6-5 and TRBJ2-3, with D unresolved. V lost 6 bases to trimming and J lost 6 bases, with 10 bases between them. This CDR3 has 12 amino acids. The germline CDR1 and CDR2 sequences are MNHEY and SVGAGI.

The chain carries TRBV21-1 and TRBJ2-1; the table names TRBD2, a call not compared with the DNA. TRBV21-1 is a documented pseudogene. The CDR3 totals 20 residues. CDR3 amino acids: CASSPQAGTSSLKPSSEQFF. DNA of the CDR3: TGTGCCAGCAGCCCTCAGGCCGGGACTAGCTCCCTCAAACCGTCGAGTGAGCAGTTCTTC.

The J gene is TRBJ2-2, the V gene TRBV5-5; a possible D gene is TRBD1 (5 bases). Germline values: CDR1 SGHKS, CDR2 YYEKEE (reference sequence). CDR3 length: 15 residues. V was clipped by 2 bases and J by 7 bases, with 15 bases between them. CDR3: CASSFRGHYSGELFF. The CDR3 DNA reads TGTGCCAGCAGCTTTAGGGGCCATTACAGCGGGGAGCTGTTTTTT.

The CDR3 here is CASNPGLSTDTQYF. CDR3 nucleotide sequence: TGCGCCAGCAACCCGGGACTGAGCACAGATACGCAGTATTTT. The rearrangement uses TRBV10-1 and TRBJ2-3; TRBD2 is a possible D gene (6 bases). CDR3 size: 14 residues. CDR1 is WNHNN, CDR2 SYGVQD, per germline (reference sequence). The V gene lost 7 bases and the J gene lost 0 bases, with 11 bases spanning the gap.

V and J are TRBV5-6 and TRBJ1-1, with TRBD1 as a possible D gene (5 bases). The CDR3 contains 14 residues. Germline V gives CDR1 SGHDT, CDR2 YYEEEE. The germline V and J ends were trimmed by 7 bases and 1 base, with 14 bases remaining between them. Here the CDR3 reads CASLPRGKNTEAFF. The CDR3 region has the DNA TGTGCCAGCCTCCCCCGGGGGAAGAACACTGAAGCTTTCTTT.

This chain uses TRBV9 with TRBJ1-4; 9 bases fit TRBD1. The V segment lost 3 bases and the J segment 2 bases; nucleotides outside the gene matches: 8. The CDR3 sequence is 17 residues long. CDR1 and CDR2 from the germline V gene are SGDLS and YYNGEE. The CDR3: CASSAPPGTGTNEKLFF. For the CDR3, the DNA is TGTGCCAGCAGCGCACCCCCGGGGACAGGGACTAATGAAAAACTGTTTTTT.

The chain carries TRBV18 and TRBJ2-7, with 8 bases lining up with TRBD1. The CDR3 contains 12 residues. Germline CDR1 is KGHSH and CDR2 is LQKENI. After removal of 5 bases from V and 7 bases from J, the junction contained 4 bases not matched to a gene. The DNA of the CDR3 is TGTGCCAGCTCAGAGGACAGGGAAGAGCAGTACTTC. Its protein is CASSEDREEQYF.